This T cell receptor beta chain was recovered during a study of shared clonotypes between healthy human individuals (dated by TCRdb to about 2020). Context from the whole study: A couple of women and three men aged 18 to 49 years were included in the cohort. Each donor's leukapheresis produced roughly between roughly 0.85 and 9 billion PBMCs. For each donor, CD4 naive and CD4 memory were each run on three plates, CD8 naive on two plates, and CD8 memory on one plate. Libraries were prepared and TCR repertoires were sequenced by different laboratories using diverse techniques, in order to increase sequencing depth and limit assay-specific biases. Blood TCR repertoires of 5 or 6 healthy adults were deeply sequenced to estimate repertoire size and the extent of clonotype sharing between individuals.

On this clone: The antigen it binds to is not known. Qualities for individual bases were not recorded, and no much larger clone is one base off. Different DNA sequences within this sample yield the same CDR3.

Donors were healthy HIV-negative adults with no recently reported acute infections or vaccinations. Every donor was a Caucasian adult residing in Nashville, Tennessee, USA. CD4+ T cells were enriched through magnetic negative selection, after which naive cells were positively selected on CD45RA and the remaining negative fraction served as the memory subset. After blood collection by leukapheresis, PBMCs were isolated using Ficoll-Histopaque density gradient centrifugation and then cryopreserved in the vapor phase of liquid nitrogen. Analytical flow cytometry was used to check the purity and quantity of each magnetically sorted T cell population. From each sorted fraction, genomic DNA was isolated and quantified by UV absorbance on a Nanodrop 2000c. Cut back by 4 bases and 1 base, the V and J ends lie 8 bases apart. Reading from cysteine to phenylalanine, the CDR3 counts 14 amino acids. Only the CDR3 region is kept as DNA, spanning 42 bases read in frame from base 1. The germline V gene provides CDR1 MNHNS and CDR2 SASEGT.

Beyond this particular receptor, the publication reports: Higher generation probabilities were observed for clonotypes shared by all four sorted-subset donors than for non-shared clonotypes. Sharing across a few donors was observed for roughly 5% of naive CD4, under 4% of naive CD8, 2.3% of memory CD4, and roughly 0.4% of memory CD8 clonotypes. Pairwise subsampling led to the expectation that sequencing depth would affect the degree of clonotype sharing among donors. Rarefaction of sorted-subset datasets indicated incomplete sequencing despite the large sequencing depth. Naive subsets generally had larger estimated clonotype richness than memory subsets. Because the study included a small number of donors, the genetic and exposure-history diversity represented was limited. Sampling was restricted to blood, and TCR repertoires in tissue are likely to differ from TCR repertoires in blood.

Using the deep immunoSEQ assay, TCR CDR3 regions were amplified from genomic DNA by multiplex PCR. For each cell subset, the extracted genomic DNA was distributed evenly across all wells of several immunoSEQ 96-well plates, and each plate served as one replicate. For sorted subsets, each replicate PCR was loaded with about 0.2 ug genomic DNA, equivalent to some 27,000 T cell genomes. Purified libraries were quantified with a Qubit 3.0 fluorometer, sized on a Bioanalyzer 2100, and re-quantified with the KAPA Library Quantification kit. A separate single-read 150-cycle Illumina NextSeq 550 flow cell was used to sequence each immunoSEQ 96-well plate. Regarding the original processing steps: The immunoSEQ output contained only junctional sequences without quality scores, so filtering could not match that applied to full-length reads. To assign V/J genes and CDR3, sequences were annotated against IMGT germline references using PyIR, a Python wrapper for IgBLAST v1.9. Any read was removed if the V/J assignment was weak (E-value above 1e-6), the CDR3 was missing, or the read contained stop codons, out-of-frame junctions, or ambiguous translated residues. V3J clonotypes were defined as sequences sharing an identical inferred V gene, J gene, and CDR3 amino acid sequence. Percentage overlap between repertoires was computed as shared unique clonotypes divided by the size of the smaller repertoire. Three approaches were used to assess repertoire richness: RTK rarefaction, the Chao1 estimator, and Recon v2.1 estimates of unobserved clonotypes. Generation probabilities were computed with OLGA for all TCRbeta clonotypes obtained by the gDNA method from four donors. TCRdb took this table from immuneACCESS and kept in-frame rearrangements with V and J called. Such tables lack part of the clones; where checked against another copy, unresolved V genes explain under half of the gap, and the rest is unexplained. The DNA gave D and trimming, while V, J and clone size come from that table. The sample table records over 850,000 clones; 70% to 80% of these occur just once. The top ten clones comprise more than 0.5% of the sample.

The chain is assembled from TRBV6-1 and TRBJ1-5, with a weak D call of TRBD1 (5 bases match). Sequenced material: memory CD4+ T cells from PBMCs. The cell subset or site label, as the study defines it: CD45RA-negative fraction. This clonotype originated in a man younger than 35 in good health. Some clones in this sample may be carry-over from other donors' samples. The DNA is TGTGCCAGCAGTGGCCAGGGAAGCAATCAGCCCCAGCATTTT. Translation gives CASSGQGSNQPQHF.